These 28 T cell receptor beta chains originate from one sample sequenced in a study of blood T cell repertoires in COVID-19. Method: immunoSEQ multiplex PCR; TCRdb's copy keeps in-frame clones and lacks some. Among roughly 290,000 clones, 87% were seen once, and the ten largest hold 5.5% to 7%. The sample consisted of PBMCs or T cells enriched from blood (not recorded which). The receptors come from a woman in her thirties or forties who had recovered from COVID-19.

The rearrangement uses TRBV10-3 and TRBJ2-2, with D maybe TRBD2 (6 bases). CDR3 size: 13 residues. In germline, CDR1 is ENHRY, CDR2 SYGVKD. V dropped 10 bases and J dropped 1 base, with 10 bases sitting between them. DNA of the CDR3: TGTGCCACGGGGGACCAGAACACCGGGGAGCTGTTTTTT. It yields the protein CATGDQNTGELFF.

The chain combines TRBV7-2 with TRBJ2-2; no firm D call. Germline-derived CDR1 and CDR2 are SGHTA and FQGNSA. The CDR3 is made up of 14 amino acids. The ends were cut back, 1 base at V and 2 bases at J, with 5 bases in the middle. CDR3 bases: TGTGCCAGCAGCTTAGTGGCCAACACCGGGGAGCTGTTTTTT. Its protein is CASSLVANTGELFF.

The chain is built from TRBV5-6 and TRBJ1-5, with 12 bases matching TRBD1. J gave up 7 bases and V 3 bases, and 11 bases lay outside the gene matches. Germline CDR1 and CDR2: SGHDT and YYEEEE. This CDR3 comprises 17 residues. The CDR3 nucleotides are TGTGCCAGCAGCTCAGCCGGGACAGGGGGCCTTGGGCAGCCCCAGCATTTT. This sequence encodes CASSSAGTGGLGQPQHF.

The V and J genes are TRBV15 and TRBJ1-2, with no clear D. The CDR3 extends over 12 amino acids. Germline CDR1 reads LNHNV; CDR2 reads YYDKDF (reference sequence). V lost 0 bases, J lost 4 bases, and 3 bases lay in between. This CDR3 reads CATSRDFYGYTF. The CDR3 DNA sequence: TGTGCCACCAGCAGAGACTTCTATGGCTACACCTTC.

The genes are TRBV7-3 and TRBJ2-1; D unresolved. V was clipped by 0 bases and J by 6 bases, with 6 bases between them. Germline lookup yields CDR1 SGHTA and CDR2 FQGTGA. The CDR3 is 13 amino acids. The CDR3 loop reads CASSLTQINEQFF. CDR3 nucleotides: TGTGCCAGCAGCTTAACACAGATCAATGAGCAGTTCTTC.

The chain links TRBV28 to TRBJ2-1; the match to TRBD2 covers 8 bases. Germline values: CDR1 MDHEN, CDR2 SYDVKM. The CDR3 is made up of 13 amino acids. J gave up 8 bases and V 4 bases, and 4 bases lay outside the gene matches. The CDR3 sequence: CASSSGGWDEQFF. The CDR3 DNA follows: TGTGCCAGCAGTTCGGGAGGGTGGGATGAGCAGTTCTTC.

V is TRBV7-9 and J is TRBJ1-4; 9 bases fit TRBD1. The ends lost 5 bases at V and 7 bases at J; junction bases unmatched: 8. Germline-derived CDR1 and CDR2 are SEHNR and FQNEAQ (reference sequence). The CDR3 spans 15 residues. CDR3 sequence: CASSDPQGAREKLFF. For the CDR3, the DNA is TGTGCCAGCAGCGACCCACAGGGGGCGCGTGAAAAACTGTTTTTT.

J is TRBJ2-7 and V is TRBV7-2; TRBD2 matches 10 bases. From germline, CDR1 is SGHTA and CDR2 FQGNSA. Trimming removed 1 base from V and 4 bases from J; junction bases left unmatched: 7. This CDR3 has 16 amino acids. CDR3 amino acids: CASSLVNLAGAYEQYF. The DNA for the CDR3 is TGTGCCAGCAGCTTAGTGAATCTAGCGGGAGCTTACGAGCAGTACTTC.

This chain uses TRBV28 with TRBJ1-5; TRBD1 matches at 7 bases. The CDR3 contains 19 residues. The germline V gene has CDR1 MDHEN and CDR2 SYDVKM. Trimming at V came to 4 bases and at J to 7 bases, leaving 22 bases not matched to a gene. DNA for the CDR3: TGTGCCAGCAGTTCTCCGGAGACCTGGGACAGAAAATTAGCCCAGCCCCAGCATTTT. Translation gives CASSSPETWDRKLAQPQHF.

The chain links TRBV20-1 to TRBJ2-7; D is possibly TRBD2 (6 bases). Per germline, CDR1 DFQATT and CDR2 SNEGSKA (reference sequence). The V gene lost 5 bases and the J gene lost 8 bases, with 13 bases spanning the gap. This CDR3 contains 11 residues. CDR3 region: CSAGRMAQQYF. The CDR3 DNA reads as TGCAGTGCTGGGAGGATGGCTCAGCAGTACTTC.

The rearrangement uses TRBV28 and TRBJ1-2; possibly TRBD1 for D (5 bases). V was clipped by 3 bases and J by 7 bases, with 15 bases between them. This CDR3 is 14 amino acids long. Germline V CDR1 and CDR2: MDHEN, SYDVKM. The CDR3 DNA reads TGTGCCAGCAGTTTTAGCGGGACCAGGAGTGGCTACACCTTC. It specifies CASSFSGTRSGYTF.

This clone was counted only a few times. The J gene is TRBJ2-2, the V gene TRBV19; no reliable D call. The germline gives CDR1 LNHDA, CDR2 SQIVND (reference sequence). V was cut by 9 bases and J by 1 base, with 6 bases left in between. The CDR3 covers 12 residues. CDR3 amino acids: CASNLNTGELFF. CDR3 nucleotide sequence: TGTGCCAGCAATTTGAACACCGGGGAGCTGTTTTTT.

In DNA, the CDR3 is TGTGCCAGTAAACTCCAGACTACGAACACCGGGGAGCTGTTTTTT. It codes for CASKLQTTNTGELFF. This chain joins TRBV19 and TRBJ2-2; a weak D match, TRBD2 (5 bases). CDR3 length: 15 amino acids. In germline, CDR1 is LNHDA, CDR2 SQIVND (reference sequence). Deletions cut 7 bases from V and 0 bases from J, with 12 bases between.

The CDR3 sequence is CASSVDWASSGKETQYF. The CDR3 DNA reads TGTGCCAGCAGCGTAGATTGGGCATCCTCGGGAAAAGAGACCCAGTACTTC. V and J are TRBV9 and TRBJ2-5; tentative D call: TRBD2 (5 bases). The CDR3 extends over 17 amino acids. Germline CDR1 is SGDLS and CDR2 is YYNGEE. V was pared by 0 bases and J by 3 bases, with 18 bases between. Looking up the rest from reference TRBV9 and TRBJ2-5 gives the full variable domain: DSGVTQTPKHLITATGQRVTLRCSPRSGDLSVYWYQQSLDQGLQFLIQYYNGEERAKGNILERFSAQQFPDLHSELNLSSLELGDSALYFCASSVDWASSGKETQYFGPGTRLLVL.

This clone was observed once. CDR3 protein: CASARLAGPTDTQYF. The CDR3 DNA reads as TGCGCCAGCGCCCGACTAGCGGGACCCACAGATACGCAGTATTTT. This chain uses TRBV5-1 with TRBJ2-3; 11 bases map to TRBD2. Germline trimming cut 7 bases from V and 2 bases from J; bases unmatched to any gene: 6. The germline CDR1 and CDR2 sequences are SGHRS and YFSETQ. The CDR3 has 15 amino acids.

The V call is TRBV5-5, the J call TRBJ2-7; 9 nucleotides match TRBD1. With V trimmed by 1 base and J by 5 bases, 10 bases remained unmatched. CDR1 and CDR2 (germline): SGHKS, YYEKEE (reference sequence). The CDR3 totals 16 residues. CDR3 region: CASSLLCGTGRHEQYF. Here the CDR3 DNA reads TGTGCCAGCAGCTTGCTATGTGGGACAGGGCGGCACGAGCAGTACTTC.

CDR3 sequence (DNA): TGTGCCAGTAGTATACGGCAGGGGTGGTCTGAAGCTTTCTTT. Its translation: CASSIRQGWSEAFF. The chain recombines TRBV19 with TRBJ1-1; D is perhaps TRBD1 (6 bases). The V gene's germline CDR1 is LNHDA and CDR2 SQIVND (reference sequence). The CDR3 is 14 residues long. Trimming stripped 2 bases from V and 6 bases from J, with 13 bases between.

The chain's CDR3 is CASSIGRTYEQYF. In DNA form, the CDR3 reads TGTGCCAGTAGTATAGGTCGAACATACGAGCAGTACTTC. The V gene is TRBV19, the J gene TRBJ2-7, with D uncertain. Germline loops: CDR1 LNHDA, CDR2 SQIVND (reference sequence). The V end was cut by 1 base, the J end by 4 bases, with 8 bases between. CDR3 size: 13 residues.

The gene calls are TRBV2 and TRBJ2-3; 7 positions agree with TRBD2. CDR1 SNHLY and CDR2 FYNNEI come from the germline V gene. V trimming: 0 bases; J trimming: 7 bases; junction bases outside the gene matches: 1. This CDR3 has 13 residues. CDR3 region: CASSEAGGNTQYF. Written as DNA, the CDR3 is TGTGCCAGCAGTGAAGCGGGGGGGAATACGCAGTATTTT. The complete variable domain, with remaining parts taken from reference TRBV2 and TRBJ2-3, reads EPEVTQTPSHQVTQMGQEVILRCVPISNHLYFYWYRQILGQKVEFLVSFYNNEISEKSEIFDDQFSVERPDGSNFTLKIRSTKLEDSAMYFCASSEAGGNTQYFGPGTRLTVL.

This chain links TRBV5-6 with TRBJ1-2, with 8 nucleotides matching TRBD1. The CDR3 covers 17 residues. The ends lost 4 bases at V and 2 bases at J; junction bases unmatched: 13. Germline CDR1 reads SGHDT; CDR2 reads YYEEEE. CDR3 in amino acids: CASSLGDRPISNYGYTF. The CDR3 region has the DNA TGTGCCAGCAGCCTGGGGGACAGGCCCATTTCAAACTATGGCTACACCTTC.

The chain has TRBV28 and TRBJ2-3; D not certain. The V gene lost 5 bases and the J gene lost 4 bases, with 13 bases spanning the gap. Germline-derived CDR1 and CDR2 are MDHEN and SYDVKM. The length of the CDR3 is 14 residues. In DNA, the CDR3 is TGTGCCAGCAGTCTCACCCCCCCAGCAGATACGCAGTATTTT. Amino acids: CASSLTPPADTQYF.

The CDR3: CASSVRQLHQPQHF. In DNA, the CDR3 is TGTGCCAGTAGTGTACGACAGCTTCATCAGCCCCAGCATTTT. The chain carries TRBV19 and TRBJ1-5, with D maybe TRBD1 (5 bases). In germline, CDR1 is LNHDA, CDR2 SQIVND (reference sequence). This CDR3 is 14 amino acids long. Trimming removed 5 bases at V and 5 bases at J, with 13 bases between.

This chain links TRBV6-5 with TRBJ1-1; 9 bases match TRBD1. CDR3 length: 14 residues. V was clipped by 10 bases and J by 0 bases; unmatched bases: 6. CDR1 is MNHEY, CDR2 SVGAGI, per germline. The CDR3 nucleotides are TGTGCCACATACAGGGACAGGGTGAACACTGAAGCTTTCTTT. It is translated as CATYRDRVNTEAFF.

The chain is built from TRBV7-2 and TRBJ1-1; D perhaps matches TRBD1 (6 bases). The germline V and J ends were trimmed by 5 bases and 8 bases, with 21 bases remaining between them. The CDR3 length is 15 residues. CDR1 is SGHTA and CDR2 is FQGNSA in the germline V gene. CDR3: CASSQGLGGVMEAFF. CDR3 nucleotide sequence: TGTGCCAGCAGCCAGGGGTTAGGGGGGGTCATGGAAGCTTTCTTT.

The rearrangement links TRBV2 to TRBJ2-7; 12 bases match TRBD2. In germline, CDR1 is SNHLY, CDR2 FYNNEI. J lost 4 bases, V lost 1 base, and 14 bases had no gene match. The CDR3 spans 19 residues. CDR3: CASSEVRAQTSGRRYEQYF. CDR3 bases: TGTGCCAGCAGTGAAGTCCGCGCACAGACTAGCGGGAGAAGGTACGAGCAGTACTTC.

The chain's CDR3 is CASSQAPLRGSGNTIYF. The CDR3 region has the DNA TGTGCCAGCAGCCAAGCCCCCCTTAGGGGCTCTGGAAACACCATATATTTT. This sequence joins TRBV3-1 (or the pseudogene TRBV3-2) and TRBJ1-3; tentative D call: TRBD1 (5 bases). The length of the CDR3 is 17 residues. In germline, CDR1 is LGHDT, CDR2 YNNKEL (reference sequence). V was pared by 1 base and J by 0 bases, with 13 bases between.

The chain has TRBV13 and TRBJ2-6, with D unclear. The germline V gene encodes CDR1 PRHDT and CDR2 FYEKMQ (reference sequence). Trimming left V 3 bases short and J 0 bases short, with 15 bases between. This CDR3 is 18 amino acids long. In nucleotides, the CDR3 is TGTGCCAGCAGCTTCGGTGGCGAGCGCCGCTCTGGGGCCAACGTCCTGACTTTC. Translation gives CASSFGGERRSGANVLTF.

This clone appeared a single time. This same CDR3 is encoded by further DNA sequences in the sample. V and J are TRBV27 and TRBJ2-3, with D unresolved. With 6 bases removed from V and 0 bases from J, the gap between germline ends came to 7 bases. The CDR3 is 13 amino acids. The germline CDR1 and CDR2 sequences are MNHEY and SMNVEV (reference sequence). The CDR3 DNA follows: TGTGCCAGCAGCCCGGTTAGCACAGATACGCAGTATTTT. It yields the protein CASSPVSTDTQYF.